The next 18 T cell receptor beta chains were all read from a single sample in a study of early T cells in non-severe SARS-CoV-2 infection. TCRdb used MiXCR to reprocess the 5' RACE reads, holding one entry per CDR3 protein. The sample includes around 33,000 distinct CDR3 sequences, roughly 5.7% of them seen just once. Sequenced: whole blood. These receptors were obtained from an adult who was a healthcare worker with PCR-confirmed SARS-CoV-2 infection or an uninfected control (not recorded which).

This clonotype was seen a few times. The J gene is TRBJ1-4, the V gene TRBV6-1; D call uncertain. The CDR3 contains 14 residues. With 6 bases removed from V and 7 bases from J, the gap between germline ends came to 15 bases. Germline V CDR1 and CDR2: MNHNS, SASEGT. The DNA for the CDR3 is TGTGCCAGCAGGGCCACATTGGTGGTTGAAAAACTGTTTTTT. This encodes CASRATLVVEKLFF.

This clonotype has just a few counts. CDR3 amino acids: CASSQRDSQETQYF. DNA for the CDR3: TGTGCCAGCTCACAGAGGGACAGCCAAGAGACCCAGTACTTC. The chain has TRBV18 and TRBJ2-5, with 7 bases lining up with TRBD1. With 4 bases clipped from V and 1 base from J, the junction kept 3 bases outside the gene matches. Looked up from germline, CDR1 is KGHSH and CDR2 is LQKENI. The CDR3 covers 14 residues.

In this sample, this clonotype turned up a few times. CDR3: CASSSRLAGNQETQYF. The CDR3 DNA reads as TGTGCCAGCAGCTCGAGACTAGCGGGGAACCAAGAGACCCAGTACTTC. V usage is TRBV7-9 and J usage is TRBJ2-5; 11 positions agree with TRBD2. V shed 4 bases and J 0 bases; nucleotides not matched to a gene: 4. The CDR3 consists of 16 residues. Germline CDR1 is SEHNR and CDR2 is FQNEAQ (reference sequence).

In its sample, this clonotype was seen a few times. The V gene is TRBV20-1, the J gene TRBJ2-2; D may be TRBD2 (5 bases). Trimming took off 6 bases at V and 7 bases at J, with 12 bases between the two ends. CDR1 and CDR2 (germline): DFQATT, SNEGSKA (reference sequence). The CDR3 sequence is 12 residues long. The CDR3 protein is CSAEGKGGELFF. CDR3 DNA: TGCAGTGCAGAGGGAAAAGGCGGGGAGCTGTTTTTT.

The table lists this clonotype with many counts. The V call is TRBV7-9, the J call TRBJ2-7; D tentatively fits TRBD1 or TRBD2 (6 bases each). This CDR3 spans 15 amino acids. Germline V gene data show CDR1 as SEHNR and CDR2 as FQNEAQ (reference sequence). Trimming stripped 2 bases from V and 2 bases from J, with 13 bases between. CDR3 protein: CASSLWGADTYEQYF. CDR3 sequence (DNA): TGTGCCAGCAGCTTATGGGGGGCTGATACCTACGAGCAGTACTTC.

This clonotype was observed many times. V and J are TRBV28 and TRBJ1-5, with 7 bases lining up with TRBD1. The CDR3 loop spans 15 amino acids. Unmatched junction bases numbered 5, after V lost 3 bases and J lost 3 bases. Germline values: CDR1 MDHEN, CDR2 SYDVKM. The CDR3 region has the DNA TGTGCCAGCAGTTTTACAGGGGCTTACAATCAGCCCCAGCATTTT. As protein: CASSFTGAYNQPQHF.

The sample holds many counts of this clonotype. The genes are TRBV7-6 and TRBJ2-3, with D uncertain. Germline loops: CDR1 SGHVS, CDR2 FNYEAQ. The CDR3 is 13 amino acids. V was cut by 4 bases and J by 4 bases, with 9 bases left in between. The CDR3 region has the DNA TGTGCCAGCAGCTCAAGAGGTGCAGATACGCAGTATTTT. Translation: CASSSRGADTQYF.

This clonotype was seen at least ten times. This CDR3 is CAWSRENTEAFF. CDR3 nucleotides: TGTGCCTGGAGTCGGGAGAACACTGAAGCTTTCTTT. V gene TRBV30 combines with J gene TRBJ1-1; no clear D. Germline V gives CDR1 GTSNPN, CDR2 SVGIG (reference sequence). The ends were cut back, 2 bases at V and 1 base at J, with 5 bases in the middle. This CDR3 is 12 amino acids long.

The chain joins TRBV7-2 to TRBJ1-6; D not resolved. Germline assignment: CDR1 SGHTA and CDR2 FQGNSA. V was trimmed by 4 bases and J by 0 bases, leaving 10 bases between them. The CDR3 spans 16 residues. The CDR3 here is CASSSTWSSYNSPLHF. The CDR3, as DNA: TGTGCCAGCAGCTCTACGTGGAGCTCCTATAATTCACCCCTCCACTTT.

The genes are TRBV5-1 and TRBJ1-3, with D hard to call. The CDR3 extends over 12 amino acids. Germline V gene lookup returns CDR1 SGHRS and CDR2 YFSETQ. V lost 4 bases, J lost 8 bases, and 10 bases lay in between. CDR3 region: CASSLVGDTIYF. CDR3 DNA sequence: TGCGCCAGCAGCCTGGTCGGTGACACCATATATTTT.

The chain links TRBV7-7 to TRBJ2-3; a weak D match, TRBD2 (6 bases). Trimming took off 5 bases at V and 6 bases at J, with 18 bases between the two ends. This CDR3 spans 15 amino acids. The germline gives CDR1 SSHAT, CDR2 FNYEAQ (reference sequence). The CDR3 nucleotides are TGTGCCAGCAGCCCTACTGGGGGGAACTCCGATACGCAGTATTTT. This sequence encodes CASSPTGGNSDTQYF.

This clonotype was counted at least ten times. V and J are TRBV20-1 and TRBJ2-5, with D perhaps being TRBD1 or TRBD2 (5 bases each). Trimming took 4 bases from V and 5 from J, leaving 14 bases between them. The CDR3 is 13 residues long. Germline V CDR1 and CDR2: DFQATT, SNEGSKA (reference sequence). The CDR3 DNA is TGCAGTGCTATCGGGACCGGGGTGGAGACCCAGTACTTC. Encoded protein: CSAIGTGVETQYF.

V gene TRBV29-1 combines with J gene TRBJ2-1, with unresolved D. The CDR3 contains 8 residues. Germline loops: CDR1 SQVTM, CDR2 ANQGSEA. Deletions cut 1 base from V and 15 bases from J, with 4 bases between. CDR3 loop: CSVEAAFF. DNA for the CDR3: TGCAGCGTTGAAGCCGCGTTCTTC.

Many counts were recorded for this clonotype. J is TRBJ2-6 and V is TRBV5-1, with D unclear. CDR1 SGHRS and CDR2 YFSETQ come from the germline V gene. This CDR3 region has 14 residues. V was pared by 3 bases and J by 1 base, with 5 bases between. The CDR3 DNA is TGCGCCAGCAGCTATATTTCTGGGGCCAACGTCCTGACTTTC. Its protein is CASSYISGANVLTF.

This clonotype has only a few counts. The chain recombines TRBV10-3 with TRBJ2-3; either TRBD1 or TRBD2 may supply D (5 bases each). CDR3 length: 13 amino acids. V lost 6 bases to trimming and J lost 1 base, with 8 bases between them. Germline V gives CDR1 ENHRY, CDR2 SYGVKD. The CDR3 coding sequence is TGTGCCATCAGGGGACGGGGCACAGATACGCAGTATTTT. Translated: CAIRGRGTDTQYF.

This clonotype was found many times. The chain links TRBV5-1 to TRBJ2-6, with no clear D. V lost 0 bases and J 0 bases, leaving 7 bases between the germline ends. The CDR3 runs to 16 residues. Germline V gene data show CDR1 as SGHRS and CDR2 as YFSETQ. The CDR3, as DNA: TGCGCCAGCAGCTTGGGCAGCCTCTCTGGGGCCAACGTCCTGACTTTC. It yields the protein CASSLGSLSGANVLTF.

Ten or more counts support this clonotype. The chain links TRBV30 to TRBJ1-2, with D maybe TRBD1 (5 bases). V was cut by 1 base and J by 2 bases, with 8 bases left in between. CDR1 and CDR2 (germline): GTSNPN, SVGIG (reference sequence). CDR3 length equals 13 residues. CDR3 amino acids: CAWSEKGNYGYTF. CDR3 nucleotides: TGTGCCTGGAGTGAGAAGGGGAACTATGGCTACACCTTC.

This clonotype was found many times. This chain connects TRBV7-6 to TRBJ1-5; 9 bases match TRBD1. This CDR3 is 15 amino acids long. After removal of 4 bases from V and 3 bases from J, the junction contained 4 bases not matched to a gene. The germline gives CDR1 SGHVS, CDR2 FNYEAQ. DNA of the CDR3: TGTGCCAGCAGCTCGGACAGGGGTGCCAATCAGCCCCAGCATTTT. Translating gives CASSSDRGANQPQHF.